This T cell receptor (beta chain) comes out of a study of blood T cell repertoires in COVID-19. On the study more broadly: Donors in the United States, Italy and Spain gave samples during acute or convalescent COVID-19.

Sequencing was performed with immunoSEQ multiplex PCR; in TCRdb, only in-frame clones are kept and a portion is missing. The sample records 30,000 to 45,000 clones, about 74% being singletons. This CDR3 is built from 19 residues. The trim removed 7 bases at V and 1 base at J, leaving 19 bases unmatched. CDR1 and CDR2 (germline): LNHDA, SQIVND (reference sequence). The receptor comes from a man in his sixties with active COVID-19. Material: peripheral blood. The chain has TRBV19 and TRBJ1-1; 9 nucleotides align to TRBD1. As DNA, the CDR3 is TGTGCCAGTACCTTAGGGACAGGACAGGGGAAATCAACGAACACTGAAGCTTTCTTT. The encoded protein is CASTLGTGQGKSTNTEAFF.